The clone carrying this T cell receptor beta chain occurred many times. Its antigen is not known. This entry is derived from a study of identical twins. Template switching (which added a universal primer site) was used, and cDNA carried unique molecular identifiers. Each CDR3 protein gets one entry after TCRdb re-called the 5' RACE reads with MiXCR. Among about 280,000 distinct CDR3 sequences, roughly 8.6% were seen once, and the ten largest hold approximately 2%. The ends were cut back, 7 bases at V and 0 bases at J, with 9 bases in the middle. The CDR3 runs 13 residues. Study-wide findings and caveats: In zero-insertion analyses, partial confounding could arise from invariant MAIT and iNKT cells. The abundant beta clonotypes from cord blood had fewer insertions, and memory repertoires had none of this.

This same sample was also taken into another study, of yellow fever vaccine responses in identical twins. From that report: Vaccine T cell responses of twins reportedly seemed partly convergent and partly personalized.

J is TRBJ1-1 and V is TRBV12-3 or TRBV12-4; D perhaps matches TRBD1 (5 bases). The receptor comes from a woman under 30 in good health. The sample was memory (CD45RO+) T cells sorted from blood. This chain's CDR3 is CASNIGVNTEAFF. The CDR3 region has the DNA TGTGCCAGCAACATAGGGGTGAACACTGAAGCTTTCTTT.